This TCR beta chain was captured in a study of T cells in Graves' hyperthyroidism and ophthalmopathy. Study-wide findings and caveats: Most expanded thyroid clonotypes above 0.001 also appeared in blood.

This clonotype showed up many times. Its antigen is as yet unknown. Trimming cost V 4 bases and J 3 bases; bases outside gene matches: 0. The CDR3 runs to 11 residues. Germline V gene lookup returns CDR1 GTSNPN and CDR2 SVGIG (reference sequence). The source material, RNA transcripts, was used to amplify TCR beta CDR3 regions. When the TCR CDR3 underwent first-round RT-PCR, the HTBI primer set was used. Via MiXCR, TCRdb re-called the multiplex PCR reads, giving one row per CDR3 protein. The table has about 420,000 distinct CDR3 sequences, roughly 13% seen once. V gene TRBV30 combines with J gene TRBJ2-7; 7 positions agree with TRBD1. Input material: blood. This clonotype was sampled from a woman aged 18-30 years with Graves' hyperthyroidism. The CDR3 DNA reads TGTGCCTGGACAGGGGGCTACGAGCAGTACTTC. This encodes CAWTGGYEQYF. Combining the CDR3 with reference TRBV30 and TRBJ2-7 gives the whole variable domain SQTIHQWPATLVQPVGSPLSLECTVEGTSNPNLYWYRQAAGRGLQLLFYSVGIGQISSEVPQNLSASRPQDRQFILSSKKLLLSDSGFYLCAWTGGYEQYFGPGTRLTVT.